This passage covers 8 T cell receptor beta chains from one sample sequenced in a study of blood T cell repertoires in COVID-19. TCRdb's copy holds only in-frame clones and misses some; the assay was immunoSEQ multiplex PCR. The table has about 94,000 clones, 86% seen once. The sample consisted of peripheral blood. The receptors shown here come from a woman aged 55-69 years in a cohort sampled during active or convalescent COVID-19.

The chain recombines TRBV5-1 with TRBJ1-4, with 8 bases that match TRBD1. V trimming: 4 bases; J trimming: 8 bases; junction bases outside the gene matches: 7. Germline lookup yields CDR1 SGHRS and CDR2 YFSETQ. This CDR3 contains 14 residues. The CDR3 protein is CASSLDRAREKLFF. In nucleotides, the CDR3 is TGCGCCAGCAGCCTGGACAGGGCAAGAGAAAAACTGTTTTTT.

This clone was counted once. V is TRBV14 and J is TRBJ1-6, with D maybe TRBD1 (6 bases). Germline assignment: CDR1 SGHDN and CDR2 FVKESK. The CDR3 consists of 16 residues. Trimming took off 4 bases at V and 2 bases at J, with 12 bases between the two ends. The CDR3 spells CASSLTGHTYNSPLHF. CDR3 DNA: TGTGCCAGCAGCCTGACGGGACACACCTATAATTCACCCCTCCACTTT.

The CDR3 nucleotides are TGTGCCAGCAGCCTAGGACTAGCGGTCAGGGTACGCAATGAGCAGTTCTTC. This translates into CASSLGLAVRVRNEQFF. The V and J genes are TRBV7-9 and TRBJ2-1, with 10 bases identical to TRBD2. The germline gives CDR1 SEHNR, CDR2 FQNEAQ (reference sequence). The CDR3 has 17 residues. With V trimmed by 5 bases and J by 6 bases, 13 bases remained unmatched. The full variable domain, with the rest looked up from reference TRBV7-9 and TRBJ2-1, is DTGVSQNPRHKITKRGQNVTFRCDPISEHNRLYWYRQTLGQGPEFLTYFQNEAQLEKSRLLSDRFSAERPKGSFSTLEIQRTEQGDSAMYLCASSLGLAVRVRNEQFFGPGTRLTVL.

The rearrangement joins TRBV3-1 (or the pseudogene TRBV3-2) to TRBJ2-7; no clear D gene. There are 14 residues in the CDR3. The germline gives CDR1 LGHDT, CDR2 YNNKEL (reference sequence). The V gene lost 4 bases and the J gene lost 2 bases, with 12 bases spanning the gap. The CDR3 reads CASSRAGQTYEQYF. CDR3 in DNA: TGTGCCAGCAGCCGGGCAGGTCAGACCTACGAGCAGTACTTC.

The CDR3 loop reads CASSLRVSQETQYF. The DNA for the CDR3 is TGTGCCAGCAGCTTGAGGGTTAGTCAAGAGACCCAGTACTTC. The chain uses TRBV7-2 and TRBJ2-5; weak D call: TRBD2 (5 bases). CDR3 length equals 14 residues. The V and J ends lost 3 bases and 2 bases respectively, with 10 bases between them. In germline, CDR1 is SGHTA, CDR2 FQGNSA. Looking up the rest from reference TRBV7-2 and TRBJ2-5 gives the full variable domain: GAGVSQSPSNKVTEKGKDVELRCDPISGHTALYWYRQSLGQGLEFLIYFQGNSAPDKSGLPSDRFSAERTGGSVSTLTIQRTQQEDSAVYLCASSLRVSQETQYFGPGTRLLVL.

The chain joins TRBV6-5 to TRBJ1-1; a weak D match, TRBD1 (6 bases). The CDR3 is 11 residues long. In germline, CDR1 is MNHEY, CDR2 SVGAGI. The V and J ends lost 7 bases and 7 bases respectively, with 10 bases between them. The CDR3 protein is CASNSGVEAFF. CDR3 DNA: TGTGCCAGCAACTCAGGGGTTGAAGCTTTCTTT.

The chain has TRBV30 and TRBJ1-5; TRBD1 agrees at 7 bases. This CDR3 comprises 14 residues. Germline V gene sequence: CDR1 GTSNPN, CDR2 SVGIG (reference sequence). The trim removed 5 bases at V and 0 bases at J, leaving 4 bases unmatched. The CDR3 loop is CAWQTGTSNQPQHF. In DNA, the CDR3 is TGTGCCTGGCAGACAGGGACTAGCAATCAGCCCCAGCATTTT.

The chain combines TRBV28 with TRBJ1-6, with 9 bases lining up with TRBD1. With V trimmed by 5 bases and J by 6 bases, 2 bases remained unmatched. This CDR3 has 14 amino acids. Germline assignment: CDR1 MDHEN and CDR2 SYDVKM. In DNA form, the CDR3 reads TGTGCCAGCAGTCCGGGACAGGGTAATTCACCCCTCCACTTT. This codes for CASSPGQGNSPLHF.